This T cell receptor (beta chain) was documented in a study of T-cell memory formation after mild COVID-19. Across the study: TCR clusters showed largely donor specificity.

UMIs and sample barcodes were carried by the TCR alpha and TCR beta cDNA libraries that 5'RACE produced using constant-segment primers. MiXCR, run by TCRdb on the 5' RACE reads, gives a single entry per CDR3 protein. The sample shows about 160,000 distinct CDR3 sequences, 25% to 40% of them seen only once. In germline, CDR1 is LGHDT, CDR2 YNNKEL (reference sequence). The V gene lost 0 bases and the J gene lost 7 bases, with 9 bases spanning the gap. The CDR3 runs to 13 residues. The rearrangement links TRBV3-1 to TRBJ1-2, with D possibly TRBD1 on 5 matching bases. Sequencing was carried out using PBMCs or a T cell subset sorted from them (not recorded which). The TCR originated in an adult woman who had mild COVID-19 (a few samples of this study predate the infection). Cell type and time point are not known. The CDR3 reads CASSQDFRAGYTF. The CDR3 coding sequence is TGTGCCAGCAGCCAAGATTTCAGGGCTGGCTACACCTTC.